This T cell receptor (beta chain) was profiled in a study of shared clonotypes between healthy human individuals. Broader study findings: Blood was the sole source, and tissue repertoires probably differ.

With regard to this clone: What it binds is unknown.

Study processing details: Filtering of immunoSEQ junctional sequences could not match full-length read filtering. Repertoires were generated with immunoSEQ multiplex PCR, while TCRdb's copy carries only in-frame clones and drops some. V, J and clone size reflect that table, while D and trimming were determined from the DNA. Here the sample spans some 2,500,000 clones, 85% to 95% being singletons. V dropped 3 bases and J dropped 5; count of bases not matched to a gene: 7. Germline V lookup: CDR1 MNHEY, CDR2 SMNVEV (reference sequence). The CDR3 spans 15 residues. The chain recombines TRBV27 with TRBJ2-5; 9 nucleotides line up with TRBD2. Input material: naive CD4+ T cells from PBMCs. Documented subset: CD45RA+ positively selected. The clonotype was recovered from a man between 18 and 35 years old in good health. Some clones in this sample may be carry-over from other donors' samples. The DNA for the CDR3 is TGTGCCAGCAGTTTCTTAGCGGGAGTCGGTGAGACCCAGTACTTC. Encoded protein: CASSFLAGVGETQYF.